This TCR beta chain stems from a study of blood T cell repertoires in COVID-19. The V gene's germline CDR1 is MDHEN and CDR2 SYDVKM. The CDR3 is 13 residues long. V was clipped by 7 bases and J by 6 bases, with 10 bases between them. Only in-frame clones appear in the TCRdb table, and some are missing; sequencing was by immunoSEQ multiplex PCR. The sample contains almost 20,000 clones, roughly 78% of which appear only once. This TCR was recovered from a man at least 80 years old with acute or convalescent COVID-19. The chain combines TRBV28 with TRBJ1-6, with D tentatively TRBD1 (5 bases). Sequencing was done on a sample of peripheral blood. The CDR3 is CASTGVRNSPLHF. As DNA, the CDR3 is TGTGCCAGCACGGGGGTTCGTAATTCACCCCTCCACTTT.